This is a list of T cell receptor beta chains from one sample in a study of post-analysis software for immune sequencing data. Via MiXCR, TCRdb re-called the PCR reads, giving one row per CDR3 protein. The sample lists some 700,000 distinct CDR3 sequences, approximately 59% seen once, with roughly 12% in the top ten. Sequencing used blood. Receptors originate from a girl aged 2 to 10 with multiple sclerosis. The CDR3 runs from the conserved cysteine through the conserved F or W. A D gene is named only where the DNA matches it firmly. Clone size is stated in some rows and not others, as once, few, many or a class when expanded.

clone size	V gene	J gene	D gene	CDR3 protein	CDR3 DNA
-	TRBV6-1	TRBJ1-2	-	CASSEYMTVMGYTF	TGTGCCAGCAGTGAATACATGACGGTTATGGGCTACACCTTC
-	TRBV7-2	TRBJ2-5	TRBD2	CASSLPLAGHETQYF	TGTGCCAGCTCTCTACCACTAGCGGGACACGAGACCCAGTACTTC
-	TRBV27	TRBJ2-1	-	CASSLFLHNEQFF	TGTGCCAGCAGTTTATTCCTGCACAATGAGCAGTTCTTC
-	TRBV6-2/TRBV6-3	TRBJ2-7	-	CASSIGWDGYEQYF	TGTGCCAGCTCTATAGGCTGGGACGGCTACGAGCAGTACTTC
-	TRBV7-9	TRBJ1-1	-	CASSLLISLEAFF	TGTGCCAGCAGCTTACTGATCAGTCTTGAAGCTTTCTTT
-	TRBV29-1	TRBJ2-7	-	CSVQSIGTVAWGEQYF	TGCAGCGTTCAATCTATAGGCACAGTGGCCTGGGGCGAGCAGTACTTC
-	TRBV5-1	TRBJ2-1	TRBD2	CASKRESSYNEQFF	TGCGCCAGCAAGCGGGAGAGCTCCTACAATGAGCAGTTCTTC
-	TRBV5-1	TRBJ1-2	TRBD1	CASSLALDRAPNYGYTF	TGCGCCAGCAGCTTAGCTCTCGACAGGGCCCCTAACTATGGCTACACCTTC
-	TRBV20-1	TRBJ2-3	TRBD2	CSASDAGTSVTDTQYF	TGCAGTGCTAGTGACGCCGGGACTAGCGTAACAGATACGCAGTATTTT
-	TRBV5-5	TRBJ2-7	TRBD1	CASSRQQGAISLASYGQYF	TGTGCCAGCAGCCGACAACAGGGGGCCATTTCTCTCGCATCCTACGGGCAGTACTTC
-	TRBV20-1	TRBJ2-1	TRBD2	CSANKASGSSALDEQFF	TGCAGTGCTAATAAGGCTAGCGGGAGCTCGGCCTTGGATGAGCAGTTCTTC
-	TRBV5-1	TRBJ2-3	TRBD2	CASSPIREGPDTQYF	TGCGCCAGCAGCCCTATTCGGGAGGGTCCAGATACGCAGTATTTT
once	TRBV20-1	TRBJ1-2	-	CSARFQGPEGGYTF	TGCAGTGCTAGATTTCAGGGGCCCGAGGGGGGCTACACCTTC
-	TRBV29-1	TRBJ1-2	TRBD1	CSVRGGDNYGYTF	TGCAGCGTCAGGGGGGGGGACAACTATGGCTACACCTTC
-	TRBV5-6	TRBJ2-3	-	CASSLGGPYNTDTQYF	TGTGCCAGCAGCTTGGGGGGACCTTACAACACAGATACGCAGTATTTT
-	TRBV6-4	TRBJ1-1	-	CASSEQGDTEAFF	TGTGCCAGCAGTGAACAGGGCGACACTGAAGCTTTCTTT
-	TRBV3-1	TRBJ2-1	-	CASSQVWRGQYLSHNGQFF	TGTGCCAGCAGCCAAGTCTGGCGGGGCCAGTATCTCTCCCACAATGGGCAGTTCTTC
-	TRBV4-1	TRBJ1-2	-	CASSQDRSKNGGYTF	TGCGCCAGCAGCCAAGATCGATCCAAGAACGGCGGCTACACCTTC
-	TRBV5-1	TRBJ2-1	TRBD2	CASSPGTSGRVDEQFF	TGCGCCAGCAGCCCAGGGACTAGCGGGAGAGTAGATGAGCAGTTCTTC
-	TRBV9	TRBJ2-7	-	CASSVNAGAYEQYF	TGTGCCAGCAGCGTAAACGCAGGCGCCTACGAGCAGTACTTC
-	TRBV6-5	TRBJ2-1	TRBD2	CASTQAGGREQFF	TGTGCCAGCACCCAAGCGGGAGGGCGTGAGCAGTTCTTC
few	TRBV7-2	TRBJ1-1	TRBD1	CASSLLLRGSYTEAFF	TGTGCCAGCAGCTTGCTACTCAGGGGGTCGTACACTGAAGCTTTCTTT
few	TRBV7-9	TRBJ2-3	-	CASSSKAGLQTDTQYF	TGTGCCAGCAGCTCAAAGGCGGGGCTCCAGACAGATACGCAGTATTTT
-	TRBV3-1	TRBJ2-1	-	CASSQDEEGYNEQFF	TGTGCCAGCAGCCAAGACGAGGAGGGGTACAATGAGCAGTTCTTC
-	TRBV11-2	TRBJ2-2	-	CASSRGARETGELFF	TGTGCCAGCAGCAGGGGGGCGCGGGAGACCGGGGAGCTGTTTTTT
-	TRBV9	TRBJ2-3	-	CASSVPSDTQYF	TGTGCCAGCAGCGTACCGTCAGATACGCAGTATTTT
-	TRBV11-2	TRBJ2-7	-	CASSPLFGGLNEQYF	TGTGCCAGCAGCCCCTTGTTTGGGGGGCTAAACGAGCAGTACTTC
-	TRBV3-1	TRBJ2-5	TRBD1	CASSYNRGQETQYF	TGTGCCAGCAGCTACAACAGGGGGCAAGAGACCCAGTACTTC
-	TRBV27	TRBJ2-5	-	CASTRSGRSQETQYF	TGTGCCAGCACCCGCTCCGGACGGAGCCAAGAGACCCAGTACTTC
-	TRBV9	TRBJ2-2	TRBD2	CASSMGLATWRNTGELFF	TGTGCCAGCAGCATGGGACTAGCAACCTGGAGGAACACCGGGGAGCTGTTTTTT
few	TRBV6-5	TRBJ2-7	TRBD2	CASSTRLAGGGPGEQYF	TGTGCCAGCAGTACACGACTAGCGGGAGGAGGGCCGGGCGAGCAGTACTTC
once	TRBV6-5	TRBJ1-2	TRBD1	CASSYESTGVYGYTF	TGTGCCAGCAGTTACGAATCAACAGGGGTTTATGGCTACACCTTC
-	TRBV7-2	TRBJ2-5	-	CASNGFGETQYF	TGTGCCAGCAACGGGTTCGGGGAGACCCAGTACTTC
-	TRBV12-3/TRBV12-4	TRBJ2-1	TRBD2	CASRAYVAGGYNEQFF	TGTGCCAGCAGGGCGTACGTAGCGGGGGGTTACAATGAGCAGTTCTTC
-	TRBV30	TRBJ2-7	TRBD2	CAWSTSGPNEQYF	TGTGCCTGGAGTACTAGCGGGCCCAATGAGCAGTACTTC
once	TRBV7-2	TRBJ1-2	-	CASSLGGVGGYTF	TGTGCCAGCAGCTTAGGGGGCGTGGGCGGCTACACCTTC
-	TRBV19	TRBJ2-5	-	CASSSDRYEQYF	TGTGCCAGTAGCTCCGACAGATATGAGCAGTACTTC